Described below is a single T cell receptor (beta chain) sequence and its context. Additional DNA sequences in this sample encode the identical CDR3. Deletions cut 2 bases from V and 5 bases from J, with 6 bases between. The CDR3 extends over 12 amino acids. CDR1 and CDR2 (germline): MDHEN, SYDVKM. Per the authors' pipeline: Amplification of reference gene primers was used by the study to estimate nucleated cell counts. Using immunoSEQ multiplex PCR, the repertoire was profiled, and TCRdb retains in-frame clones only, with some absent. V, J and clone size are taken as reported in that table, and D and trimming were inferred from the DNA itself. The sample records a few hundred thousand clones, approximately 80% being singletons. The sample comes from a study of blood T cell repertoires in COVID-19. Study in general: T cells, B-cell-depleted T cells, or PBMCs provided the cDNA or gDNA that served as material.

The receptor's source is a man younger than 40 with active or convalescent COVID-19. The sequenced sample was peripheral blood. The genes are TRBV28 and TRBJ1-2, with a weak D call TRBD1 (5 bases). The CDR3 DNA is TGTGCCAGCAGTTTACAGGGATATGGCTACACCTTC. Its translation: CASSLQGYGYTF.